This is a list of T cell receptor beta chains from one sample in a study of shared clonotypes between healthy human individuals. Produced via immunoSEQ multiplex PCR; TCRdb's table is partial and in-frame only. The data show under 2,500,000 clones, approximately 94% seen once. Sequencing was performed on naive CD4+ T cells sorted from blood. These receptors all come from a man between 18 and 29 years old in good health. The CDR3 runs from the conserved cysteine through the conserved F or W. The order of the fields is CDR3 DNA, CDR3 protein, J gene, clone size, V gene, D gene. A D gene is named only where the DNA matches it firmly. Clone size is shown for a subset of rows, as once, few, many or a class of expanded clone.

TGTGCCTGGAGTGTGGAGGGGGCCTACGAGCAGTACTTC,CAWSVEGAYEQYF,TRBJ2-7,-,TRBV30,-
TGCGCCAGCAGCCAAGTTGCTACTACAACCTCCTACGAGCAGTACTTC,CASSQVATTTSYEQYF,TRBJ2-7,-,TRBV4-1,-
TGTGCCAGCAGTGAAAGGGTTGGCAATTCACCCCTCCACTTT,CASSERVGNSPLHF,TRBJ1-6,-,TRBV6-1,-
TGTGCCAGCAGCGTCGATCAGATCTCTGGAAACACCATATATTTT,CASSVDQISGNTIYF,TRBJ1-3,few,TRBV9,-
TGCGCCAGCGGACAGGGCAGGGGCACAGATACGCAGTATTTT,CASGQGRGTDTQYF,TRBJ2-3,-,TRBV5-1,TRBD1
TGTGCCTGGAGTGACTGGACATGGGTAACGGGAAACACCATATATTTT,CAWSDWTWVTGNTIYF,TRBJ1-3,-,TRBV30,-
TGTGCCAGCCGACCGGGAGCACCGACGGAAAAACTGTTTTTT,CASRPGAPTEKLFF,TRBJ1-4,-,TRBV2,-
TGTGCCAGCAGTCCTTATGAAAAACTGTTTTTT,CASSPYEKLFF,TRBJ1-4,-,TRBV2,-
TGCGCCAGCAGCTTGGTGGCAGGGGGCGACGAAAAACTGTTTTTT,CASSLVAGGDEKLFF,TRBJ1-4,-,TRBV5-1,TRBD1
TGTGCCAGCAGGGACAGGTTATTCTCCTACGAGCAGTACTTC,CASRDRLFSYEQYF,TRBJ2-7,-,TRBV27,TRBD1
TGCGCCAGCAGCCCGACGAAGACTAGTAACACGTACAATGAGCAGTTCTTC,CASSPTKTSNTYNEQFF,TRBJ2-1,-,TRBV5-1,-
TGCGCCAGCAGCTTGGAGGGGGCAAAATATTCACCCCTCCACTTT,CASSLEGAKYSPLHF,TRBJ1-6,-,TRBV5-1,TRBD1
TGCGCCAGCAGCCTAGGACAGGTTTCCTACAATGAGCAGTTCTTC,CASSLGQVSYNEQFF,TRBJ2-1,-,TRBV5-1,TRBD1
TGTGCCAGCAGCACCTCGACAGGGTATGGCTACACCTTC,CASSTSTGYGYTF,TRBJ1-2,-,TRBV7-8,TRBD1
TGTGCCAGCAGCACGGGGGGGACTGAAGCTTTCTTT,CASSTGGTEAFF,TRBJ1-1,-,TRBV7-9,-
TGCGCCACCCAGACTCCCCCCTATCAGCCCCAGCATTTT,CATQTPPYQPQHF,TRBJ1-5,-,TRBV5-1,-
TGCAGCTGGGGCGCGAGTAATGAAAAACTGTTTTTT,CSWGASNEKLFF,TRBJ1-4,-,TRBV29-1,-
TGCGCCAGCAGCTTAGGTAACCTGAACACTGAAGCTTTCTTT,CASSLGNLNTEAFF,TRBJ1-1,-,TRBV5-1,-
TGTGCCATCCGGGGGCGCACGTACAATCAGCCCCAGCATTTT,CAIRGRTYNQPQHF,TRBJ1-5,-,TRBV28,-
TGTGCCACCAGTACTGGACTCCCAGGGAACACTGAAGCTTTCTTT,CATSTGLPGNTEAFF,TRBJ1-1,once,TRBV15,-
TGTGCCAGCAGTCTGCTTGGGGGGGTCACAGATACGCAGTATTTT,CASSLLGGVTDTQYF,TRBJ2-3,-,TRBV6-5,TRBD2
TGTGCCAGCAGCGTAGATTTGGGTACCGGGGAGCTGTTTTTT,CASSVDLGTGELFF,TRBJ2-2,-,TRBV9,-
TGTGCTAGCAGCCCCGGGGCCCCCTCGAACACCGGGGAGCTGTTTTTT,CASSPGAPSNTGELFF,TRBJ2-2,once,TRBV7-7,-
TGTGCCAGCAGCATTACTGGCCAGGGCTACGAGCAGTACTTC,CASSITGQGYEQYF,TRBJ2-7,-,TRBV5-4,-
TGTGCCAGCAGCGACAGGCTGGGGGCTGAAAAACTGTTTTTT,CASSDRLGAEKLFF,TRBJ1-4,-,TRBV11-2,-
TGTGCCAGCAGCTTAGGGCGGGACAGGTCCGTAGATGAGCAGTTCTTC,CASSLGRDRSVDEQFF,TRBJ2-1,-,TRBV11-3,TRBD1
TGTGCCAGCAGTTTTTGGGGGAGTGGGGCCAACGTCCTGACTTTC,CASSFWGSGANVLTF,TRBJ2-6,-,TRBV27,-
TGTGCCAGTATCCCCAACGGGCCGATCCAGGCCGGGGAGCTGTTTTTT,CASIPNGPIQAGELFF,TRBJ2-2,-,TRBV19,-
TGTGCCAGCAGCTCTCGACTAGCGGGGGGGCTTGGAGATACGCAGTATTTT,CASSSRLAGGLGDTQYF,TRBJ2-3,-,TRBV11-2,TRBD2
TGTGCCAGCAGGATCCGGGACAGGGGGCCGAACGGCGGGGAGCTGTTTTTT,CASRIRDRGPNGGELFF,TRBJ2-2,-,TRBV27,TRBD1
TGTGCCAGCAGTTACTCGGCAGGGCTAGGCAATGAGCAGTTCTTC,CASSYSAGLGNEQFF,TRBJ2-1,once,TRBV6-5,-
TGCGCCAGCAGCTTGGTGTTACAGGGGGATTCACCCCTCCACTTT,CASSLVLQGDSPLHF,TRBJ1-6,-,TRBV5-1,TRBD1
TGTGCCAGCAGCTTCAGGGCAGATACGCAGTATTTT,CASSFRADTQYF,TRBJ2-3,-,TRBV11-2,-
TGTGCCAGCAGTGTGAAGGGGACCACTGAAGCTTTCTTT,CASSVKGTTEAFF,TRBJ1-1,-,TRBV25-1,-
TGCGCCAGCAGCCGTGGTCTAGCGGGGGAGACCCAGTACTTC,CASSRGLAGETQYF,TRBJ2-5,-,TRBV4-3,TRBD2
TGTGCCTGGTCAGGGGATCTCTATAATTCACCCCTCCACTTT,CAWSGDLYNSPLHF,TRBJ1-6,once,TRBV30,-
TGTGCCAGCAGTGTCACAGATACGCAGTATTTT,CASSVTDTQYF,TRBJ2-3,once,TRBV5-6,-
TGCGCCAGCAACCGGGATCAGGGCAATGAGCAGTTCTTC,CASNRDQGNEQFF,TRBJ2-1,-,TRBV5-1,-
TGTGCCAGCAGGGAGACAGGGTTACCTAACTATGGCTACACCTTC,CASRETGLPNYGYTF,TRBJ1-2,-,TRBV6-1,TRBD1
TGTGCCAGCAGCTTGGACGTACGGGGAGCCAAAAACATTCAGTACTTC,CASSLDVRGAKNIQYF,TRBJ2-4,-,TRBV5-6,-
TGTGCCAGCAAGGGACTAGCGGGAGTAAGCGAGCAGTACTTC,CASKGLAGVSEQYF,TRBJ2-7,few,TRBV2,TRBD2
TGTGCCATCAGTAATCTTGAACAGGGGGCGTTAGATGGCTACACCTTC,CAISNLEQGALDGYTF,TRBJ1-2,-,TRBV10-3,TRBD1